This entry concerns a single T cell receptor beta chain. The source of the sample is a study of T cell responses to AZD1222 COVID-19 vaccine. V was cut by 5 bases and J by 2 bases, with 16 bases left in between. The CDR3 contains 16 residues. The germline V gene has CDR1 SGHTA and CDR2 FQGNSA. Here immunoSEQ multiplex PCR was the method, and the copy in TCRdb shows in-frame clones only, minus some. Of about 84,000 clones in the sample, 85% to 90% are singletons; the top ten hold about 6%. This receptor was taken from an adult who received the AZD1222 COVID-19 vaccine. Sequencing was performed on peripheral blood, taken 28 days after the second AZD1222 dose. The chain joins TRBV7-2 to TRBJ2-1; D may match TRBD1 or TRBD2 (5 bases each). The DNA for the CDR3 is TGTGCCAGCAGCGCCCGGTTCGGGGACCCCTACAATGAGCAGTTCTTC. This encodes CASSARFGDPYNEQFF.